A single sample gave rise to the 2 T cell receptor beta chains below, sequenced in a study of response to subunit inactivated influenza vaccine. TCRdb re-derived calls from the RT-PCR reads in MiXCR, one entry per CDR3 protein. Of roughly 790,000 distinct CDR3 sequences in the sample, over 20% were seen once. The input for sequencing was PBMCs from blood, taken 5 to 6 days after vaccination. These receptors were collected from a man aged 50-60 years who received an inactivated influenza vaccine.

Only a few counts were recorded for this clonotype. The V and J genes are TRBV28 and TRBJ2-5; possible D gene TRBD2, 5 bases. Germline CDR1 reads MDHEN; CDR2 reads SYDVKM. The germline V and J ends were trimmed by 5 bases and 7 bases, with 11 bases remaining between them. The CDR3 runs 12 residues. The CDR3 bases are TGTGCCAGCAGTCGAGCGGCCAGGACCCAGTACTTC. The encoded protein is CASSRAARTQYF.

CDR3 in DNA: TGTGCCATCAGTGAGTGGACCGTATCCAATTATATGTATTTT. Protein product: CAISEWTVSNYMYF. The chain is built from TRBV10-3 and TRBJ2-3; no reliable D call. With 1 base removed from V and 14 bases from J, the gap between germline ends came to 19 bases. The CDR3 totals 14 residues. Germline CDR1 is ENHRY and CDR2 is SYGVKD.